This TCR beta chain derives from a study of blood T cells in healthy people across ages. With a J-beta primer mix and a sample-barcoded 5' primer, a second PCR ran about 6 to 11 cycles. A single record per CDR3 protein comes from TCRdb applying MiXCR to the 5' RACE reads. This repertoire shows about 1.8 million distinct CDR3 sequences, around 48% found once; its top ten account for over 2%. The TCR originated in a woman aged 40 to 55 in good health. Material for sequencing was blood.

As DNA, the CDR3 is TGTGCCAGCAGCTCCCGCCCCGGCTTGCGGGGTCAAGAGACCCAGTACTTC. It is translated as CASSSRPGLRGQETQYF. The chain joins TRBV11-3 to TRBJ2-5, with TRBD2 as a possible D gene (6 bases). Per germline, CDR1 SGHNT and CDR2 YENEEA. This CDR3 contains 17 residues. V was clipped by 4 bases and J by 2 bases, with 20 bases between them.